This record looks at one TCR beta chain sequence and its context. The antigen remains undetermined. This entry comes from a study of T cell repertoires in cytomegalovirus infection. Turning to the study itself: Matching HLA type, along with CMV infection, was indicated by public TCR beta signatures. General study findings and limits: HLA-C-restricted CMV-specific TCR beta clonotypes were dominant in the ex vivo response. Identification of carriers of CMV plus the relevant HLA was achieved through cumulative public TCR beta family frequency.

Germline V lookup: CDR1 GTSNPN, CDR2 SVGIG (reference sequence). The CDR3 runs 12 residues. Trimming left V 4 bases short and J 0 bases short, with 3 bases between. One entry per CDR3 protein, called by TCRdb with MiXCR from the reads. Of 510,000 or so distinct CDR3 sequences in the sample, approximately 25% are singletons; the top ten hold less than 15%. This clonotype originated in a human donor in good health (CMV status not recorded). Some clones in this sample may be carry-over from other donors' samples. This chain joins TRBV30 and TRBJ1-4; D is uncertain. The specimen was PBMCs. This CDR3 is CAWTATNEKLFF. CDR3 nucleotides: TGTGCCTGGACTGCAACTAATGAAAAACTGTTTTTT.